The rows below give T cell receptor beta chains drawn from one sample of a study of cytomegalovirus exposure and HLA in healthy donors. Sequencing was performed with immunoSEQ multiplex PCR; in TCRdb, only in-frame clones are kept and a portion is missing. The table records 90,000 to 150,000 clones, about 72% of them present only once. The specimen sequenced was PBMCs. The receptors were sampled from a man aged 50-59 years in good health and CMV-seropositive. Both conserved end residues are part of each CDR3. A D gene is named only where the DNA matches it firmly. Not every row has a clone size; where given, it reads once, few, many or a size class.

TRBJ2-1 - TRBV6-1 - CASSEFPRSGNSYNEQFF TGTGCCAGCAGTGAATTTCCGCGGTCGGGGAATTCCTACAATGAGCAGTTCTTC
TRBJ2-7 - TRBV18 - CASSPAFQVYEQYF TGTGCCAGCTCACCAGCCTTCCAGGTCTATGAGCAGTACTTC
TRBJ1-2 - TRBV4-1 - CASSPLGRSANYGYTF TGCGCCAGCAGCCCCCTCGGGAGGTCAGCTAACTATGGCTACACCTTC
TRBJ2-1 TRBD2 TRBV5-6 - CASSWASGVEQFF TGTGCCAGCAGCTGGGCTAGCGGGGTTGAGCAGTTCTTC
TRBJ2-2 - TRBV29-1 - CSVGATNTGELFF TGCAGCGTTGGCGCGACAAACACCGGGGAGCTGTTTTTT
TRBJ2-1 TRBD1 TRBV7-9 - CASSQRDRVFSSYNEQFF TGTGCCAGCAGCCAAAGGGACAGGGTCTTTAGCTCCTACAATGAGCAGTTCTTC
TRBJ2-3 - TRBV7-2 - CASRTGPDTQYF TGTGCCAGCAGAACAGGGCCAGATACGCAGTATTTT
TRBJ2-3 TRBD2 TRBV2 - CASGRGPDTQYF TGTGCCAGCGGGAGGGGCCCAGATACGCAGTATTTT
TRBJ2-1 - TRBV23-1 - CASSQSYEQGYNEQFF TGCGCCAGCAGTCAATCCTATGAGCAGGGATACAATGAGCAGTTCTTC
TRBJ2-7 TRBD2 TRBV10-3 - CAISEEGGGSSYEQYF TGTGCCATCAGTGAGGAGGGAGGCGGGAGCTCCTACGAGCAGTACTTC
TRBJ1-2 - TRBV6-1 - CASSALDSANYGYTF TGTGCCAGCAGTGCACTTGACTCAGCTAACTATGGCTACACCTTC
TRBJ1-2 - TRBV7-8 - CASSSPSEAGGGYTF TGTGCCAGCAGCTCCCCCTCGGAGGCGGGCGGGGGTTACACCTTC
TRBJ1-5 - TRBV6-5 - CASGEGKKGPQHF TGTGCCAGCGGAGAGGGAAAAAAGGGGCCCCAGCATTTT
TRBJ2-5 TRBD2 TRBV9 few CASSPGLAGATRETQYF TGTGCCAGCAGCCCAGGACTAGCGGGAGCAACCAGAGAGACCCAGTACTTC
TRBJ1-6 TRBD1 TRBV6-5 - CASSLQGDNSPLHF TGTGCCAGCAGTCTGCAGGGGGATAATTCACCCCTCCACTTT
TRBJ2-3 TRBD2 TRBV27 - CASRGPREGTTDTQYF TGTGCCAGCAGGGGGCCAAGGGAGGGGACCACAGATACGCAGTATTTT
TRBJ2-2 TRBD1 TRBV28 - CASSLYRGHTGELFF TGTGCCAGCAGTTTATACAGGGGGCACACCGGGGAGCTGTTTTTT
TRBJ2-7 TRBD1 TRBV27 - CASSSGPGQGRYEQYF TGTGCCAGCAGCTCCGGACCGGGACAGGGTCGTTACGAGCAGTACTTC
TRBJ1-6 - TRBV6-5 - CASSESGLNSPLHF TGTGCCAGCAGTGAATCAGGGCTCAATTCACCCCTCCACTTT
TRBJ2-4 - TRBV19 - CASRVSGLAKNIQYF TGTGCCAGTAGAGTTTCAGGGTTAGCCAAAAACATTCAGTACTTC
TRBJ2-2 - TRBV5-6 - CASSRRGGRTGELFF TGTGCCAGCAGCCGGAGGGGGGGCAGGACCGGGGAGCTGTTTTTT
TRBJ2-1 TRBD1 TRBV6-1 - CASGGRGTGVYNEQFF TGTGCCAGCGGTGGTCGGGGGACAGGGGTCTACAATGAGCAGTTCTTC